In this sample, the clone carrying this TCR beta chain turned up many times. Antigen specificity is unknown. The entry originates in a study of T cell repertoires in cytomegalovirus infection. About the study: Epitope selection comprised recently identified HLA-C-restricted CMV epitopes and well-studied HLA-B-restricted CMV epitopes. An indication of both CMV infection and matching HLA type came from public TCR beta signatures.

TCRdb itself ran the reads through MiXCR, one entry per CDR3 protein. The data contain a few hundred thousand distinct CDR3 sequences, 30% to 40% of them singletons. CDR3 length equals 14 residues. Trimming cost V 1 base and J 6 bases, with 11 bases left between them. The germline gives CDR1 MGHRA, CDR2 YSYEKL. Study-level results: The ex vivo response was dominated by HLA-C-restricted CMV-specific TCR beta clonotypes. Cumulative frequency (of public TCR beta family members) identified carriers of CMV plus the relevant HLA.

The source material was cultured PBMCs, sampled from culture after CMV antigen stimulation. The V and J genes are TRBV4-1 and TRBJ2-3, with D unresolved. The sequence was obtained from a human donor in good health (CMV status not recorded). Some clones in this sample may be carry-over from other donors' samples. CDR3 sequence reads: CASSQVLSVDTQYF. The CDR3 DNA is TGCGCCAGCAGCCAAGTACTTTCAGTGGATACGCAGTATTTT.